Listed below are T cell receptor beta chains from one sample, sequenced in a study of blood T cell repertoires in COVID-19. Assay used: immunoSEQ multiplex PCR; TCRdb lists only in-frame clones, some missing. Of approximately 60,000 clones listed, 93% are singletons. The specimen sequenced was peripheral blood. The receptors here all came from a man aged 65 to 85 with active COVID-19. Each CDR3 is given with its conserved first and last residue. The D gene is left open where the match is weak. Rows may omit the clone size; those that give it use once, few, many or a size class.

abundance	v_gene	d_gene	j_gene	CDR3aa	CDR3nt
-	TRBV5-1	TRBD1	TRBJ1-1	CASSMGQRGTEAFF	TGCGCCAGCAGCATGGGACAGCGGGGAACTGAAGCTTTCTTT
-	TRBV27	TRBD1	TRBJ1-2	CASRGTGSYGYTF	TGTGCCAGCAGAGGGACAGGGTCCTATGGCTACACCTTC
-	TRBV28	TRBD1	TRBJ1-4	CASSLFGQGQNEKLFF	TGTGCCAGCAGTTTATTCGGACAGGGACAAAATGAAAAACTGTTTTTT
-	TRBV10-3	TRBD1	TRBJ2-1	CAISERQGGDNEQFF	TGTGCCATCAGTGAAAGACAGGGTGGAGACAATGAGCAGTTCTTC
-	TRBV5-1	-	TRBJ2-7	CASSFGGSLFRPYEQYF	TGCGCCAGCAGCTTTGGAGGCAGCCTTTTCCGTCCTTACGAGCAGTACTTC
-	TRBV27	-	TRBJ1-6	CASSLSGGSYNSPLHF	TGTGCCAGCAGTTTATCGGGGGGGTCCTATAATTCACCCCTCCACTTT
-	TRBV5-6	TRBD2	TRBJ2-3	CASRPGLAGGLDTQYF	TGTGCCAGCAGACCGGGACTAGCGGGGGGATTAGATACGCAGTATTTT
-	TRBV3-1/TRBV3-2	TRBD2	TRBJ2-3	CASSPAGGTTDTQYF	TGTGCCAGCAGCCCAGCGGGGGGGACCACAGATACGCAGTATTTT
-	TRBV10-3	TRBD2	TRBJ2-5	CAIKGSSGGGETQYF	TGTGCCATCAAGGGGTCCAGCGGGGGAGGGGAGACCCAGTACTTC
-	TRBV29-1	-	TRBJ2-2	CSVAGTHTGELFF	TGCAGCGTTGCCGGGACTCACACCGGGGAGCTGTTTTTT
-	TRBV19	-	TRBJ1-1	CASSTGMNTEAFF	TGTGCCAGTAGTACAGGGATGAACACTGAAGCTTTCTTT
once	TRBV9	-	TRBJ1-1	CASSGHREGLAFF	TGTGCCAGCAGCGGACACCGAGAGGGTCTAGCTTTCTTT
-	TRBV7-8	TRBD2	TRBJ2-3	CASSHSGASGGLRTDTQYF	TGTGCCAGTAGCCATAGTGGGGCTAGCGGGGGCCTCCGCACAGATACGCAGTATTTT
-	TRBV7-9	TRBD1	TRBJ1-1	CASSPAGTGLLTEAFF	TGTGCCAGCAGCCCCGCCGGGACAGGGTTACTCACTGAAGCTTTCTTT
-	TRBV3-1/TRBV3-2	TRBD1	TRBJ2-2	CASSRGQGGTGELFF	TGTGCCAGCAGCCGTGGACAGGGGGGAACCGGGGAGCTGTTTTTT
-	TRBV6-5	-	TRBJ1-5	CASRNRDWGIQPQHF	TGTGCCAGCAGAAACCGGGACTGGGGTATTCAGCCCCAGCATTTT
-	TRBV9	TRBD1	TRBJ2-1	CASNRRQGLSYNEQFF	TGTGCCAGCAACCGAAGACAGGGCCTCTCCTACAATGAGCAGTTCTTC
once	TRBV4-3	TRBD2	TRBJ2-7	CASSQALAGGEYEQYF	TGCGCCAGCAGCCAAGCACTAGCGGGGGGCGAGTACGAGCAGTACTTC
few	TRBV7-3	-	TRBJ1-6	CASSRDRDGRNSPLHF	TGTGCCAGCAGCCGCGATAGGGACGGGAGGAATTCACCCCTCCACTTT
-	TRBV9	-	TRBJ1-2	CASSPREGLHYGYTF	TGTGCCAGCAGCCCCAGGGAGGGGTTACACTATGGCTACACCTTC
-	TRBV20-1	-	TRBJ2-7	CSATDPVEQYF	TGCAGTGCTACAGACCCCGTCGAGCAGTACTTC
-	TRBV3-1/TRBV3-2	-	TRBJ2-1	CASTRRGALYNEQFF	TGTGCCAGCACCCGTCGGGGGGCTCTCTACAATGAGCAGTTCTTC
once	TRBV11-3	-	TRBJ1-1	CASSLLEFPDTYNVDTEAFF	TGTGCCAGCAGCTTATTAGAATTCCCGGACACCTACAACGTAGACACTGAAGCTTTCTTT
-	TRBV24-1	-	TRBJ2-5	CATSDVADPQETQYF	TGTGCCACCAGTGATGTAGCGGACCCTCAAGAGACCCAGTACTTC
-	TRBV19	-	TRBJ1-1	CASSINSRGFF	TGTGCCAGTAGTATAAATAGCCGGGGTTTCTTT
-	TRBV18	TRBD2	TRBJ2-3	CASSPILANADTQYF	TGTGCCAGCTCACCTATACTAGCGAATGCAGATACGCAGTATTTT
-	TRBV7-6	TRBD2	TRBJ2-5	CASKGGGETQYF	TGTGCCAGCAAGGGCGGGGGGGAGACCCAGTACTTC
-	TRBV2	-	TRBJ1-2	CASKSFGGPNYGYTF	TGTGCCAGCAAGTCCTTCGGGGGACCTAACTATGGCTACACCTTC
few	TRBV7-9	-	TRBJ2-1	CASSHDRRDEQFF	TGTGCCAGCAGTCATGACAGACGGGATGAGCAGTTCTTC
-	TRBV19	TRBD1	TRBJ2-5	CATRGQGLETQYF	TGTGCCACCAGGGGACAGGGTTTGGAGACCCAGTACTTC
-	TRBV6-4	TRBD1	TRBJ1-2	CASSDSIDRGPLGYGYTF	TGTGCCAGCAGTGACTCAATTGACAGGGGACCCCTCGGCTATGGCTACACCTTC
-	TRBV27	-	TRBJ2-2	CASSLLALSNTGELFF	TGTGCCAGCAGTTTATTGGCATTATCGAACACCGGGGAGCTGTTTTTT
-	TRBV14	TRBD1	TRBJ1-1	CASSSWTGAEAFF	TGTGCCAGCAGCTCCTGGACAGGGGCTGAAGCTTTCTTT
-	TRBV7-2	TRBD2	TRBJ2-5	CASSLRPGLAGLNQYF	TGTGCCAGCAGCTTACGACCGGGACTAGCGGGGCTCAACCAGTACTTC
-	TRBV7-8	-	TRBJ2-5	CASSPVPYQETQYF	TGTGCCAGCAGCCCAGTTCCGTATCAAGAGACCCAGTACTTC
-	TRBV6-1	TRBD2	TRBJ2-3	CASSERKPGLARTDTQYF	TGTGCCAGCAGTGAAAGAAAACCGGGACTAGCTCGCACAGATACGCAGTATTTT
-	TRBV28	TRBD1	TRBJ2-5	CASSSTGEFGTQYF	TGTGCCAGCAGCTCGACAGGGGAGTTTGGGACCCAGTACTTC
-	TRBV12-5	-	TRBJ2-2	CASDKIRAGAGTGELFF	TGTGCTAGTGACAAAATTAGGGCAGGGGCAGGGACCGGGGAGCTGTTTTTT
-	TRBV5-4	TRBD1	TRBJ1-2	CASSMDRAAYGYTF	TGTGCCAGCAGCATGGACAGGGCGGCCTATGGCTACACCTTC
-	TRBV5-4	TRBD1	TRBJ1-4	CASSNQGGSNEKLFF	TGTGCCAGCAGCAACCAGGGGGGTTCTAATGAAAAACTGTTTTTT
-	TRBV6-5	-	TRBJ1-6	CASSTSSYNSPLHF	TGTGCCAGCAGCACAAGCTCCTATAATTCACCCCTCCACTTT
-	TRBV19	TRBD1	TRBJ1-5	CASNRDRVKNNQPQHF	TGTGCCAGTAACCGGGACAGGGTAAAAAACAATCAGCCCCAGCATTTT
once	TRBV5-6	-	TRBJ2-1	CASSLGSGAEQFF	TGTGCCAGCAGCTTGGGGTCAGGCGCTGAGCAGTTCTTC
-	TRBV3-1/TRBV3-2	TRBD1	TRBJ1-1	CASSRQGEAFF	TGTGCCAGCAGCCGACAGGGGGAAGCTTTCTTT
-	TRBV27	TRBD1	TRBJ2-7	CASSLQPTGGGEQYF	TGTGCCAGCAGTTTGCAACCTACAGGGGGCGGCGAGCAGTACTTC
once	TRBV10-2	-	TRBJ1-2	CASSDAGDGYTF	TGCGCCAGCAGTGATGCGGGGGATGGCTACACCTTC